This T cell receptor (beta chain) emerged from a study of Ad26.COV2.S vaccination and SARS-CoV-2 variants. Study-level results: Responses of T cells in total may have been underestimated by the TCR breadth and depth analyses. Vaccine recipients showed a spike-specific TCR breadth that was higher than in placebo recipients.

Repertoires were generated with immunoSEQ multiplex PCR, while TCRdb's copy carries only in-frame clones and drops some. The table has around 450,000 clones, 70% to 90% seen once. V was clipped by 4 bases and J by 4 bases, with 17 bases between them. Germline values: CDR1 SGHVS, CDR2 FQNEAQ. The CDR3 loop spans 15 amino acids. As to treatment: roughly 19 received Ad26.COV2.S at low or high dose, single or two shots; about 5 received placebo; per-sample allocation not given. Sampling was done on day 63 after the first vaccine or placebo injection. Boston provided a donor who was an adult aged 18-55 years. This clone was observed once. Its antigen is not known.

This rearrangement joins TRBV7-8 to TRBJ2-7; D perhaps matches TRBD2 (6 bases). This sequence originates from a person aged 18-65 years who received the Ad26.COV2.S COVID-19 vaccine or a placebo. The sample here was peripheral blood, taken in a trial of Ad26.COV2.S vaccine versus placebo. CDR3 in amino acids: CASSSIGRDNYEQYF. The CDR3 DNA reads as TGTGCCAGCAGCTCAATCGGGAGAGACAATTACGAGCAGTACTTC.